These T cell receptor beta chains were read from a single sample in a study of cytomegalovirus exposure and HLA in healthy donors. Produced via immunoSEQ multiplex PCR; TCRdb's table is partial and in-frame only. The table shows around 210,000 clones, with around 84% occurring only once. Sequenced sample: PBMCs. These receptors originate from a girl aged 2 to 10 in good health and CMV-seronegative. Each CDR3 is given with its conserved first and last residue. Each record gives: V gene, J gene, clone size, D gene, CDR3 protein, CDR3 DNA. D genes are given only for firm matches. Expanded clones are given a class, and other clones once, few, many or no size at all.

TRBV10-3	TRBJ2-3	-	-	CAISEVGSDTQYF	TGTGCCATCAGTGAGGTCGGTTCAGATACGCAGTATTTT
TRBV5-6	TRBJ2-7	-	TRBD1	CASSQGTVILYEQYF	TGTGCCAGCAGCCAAGGGACAGTTATTCTCTACGAGCAGTACTTC
TRBV4-1	TRBJ2-3	-	TRBD2	CASSLTSGRDTQYF	TGCGCCAGCAGCCTGACTAGCGGGAGGGATACGCAGTATTTT
TRBV9	TRBJ2-1	-	TRBD1	CASSVDSRGSEQFF	TGTGCCAGCAGCGTAGACAGCAGGGGGAGTGAGCAGTTCTTC
TRBV9	TRBJ2-2	-	-	CASSVGGLSNTGELFF	TGTGCCAGCAGCGTAGGTGGACTTTCGAACACCGGGGAGCTGTTTTTT
TRBV9	TRBJ2-7	-	-	CASSQTEGNYEQYF	TGTGCCAGCAGCCAGACAGAAGGGAACTACGAGCAGTACTTC
TRBV7-2	TRBJ2-3	-	-	CASSFTVTDTQYF	TGTGCCAGCAGCTTTACAGTCACAGATACGCAGTATTTT
TRBV7-9	TRBJ2-7	-	-	CASSLALVDPYEQYF	TGTGCCAGCAGCTTAGCACTAGTGGATCCTTACGAGCAGTACTTC
TRBV2	TRBJ2-2	-	-	CASSEQSGFKGELFF	TGTGCCAGCAGTGAACAGTCAGGGTTCAAGGGGGAGCTGTTTTTT
TRBV5-1	TRBJ1-3	-	TRBD1	CASSPHQGANYGEGNTIYF	TGCGCCAGCAGCCCTCACCAGGGGGCCAATTATGGTGAAGGAAACACCATATATTTT
TRBV5-6	TRBJ2-2	-	-	CASSPGDFYTGELFF	TGTGCCAGCAGCCCGGGGGACTTCTATACCGGGGAGCTGTTTTTT
TRBV27	TRBJ2-7	-	TRBD2	CASRGLARGILVYLGSYEQYF	TGTGCCAGCAGGGGACTAGCGAGAGGGATTTTAGTTTATCTGGGCTCCTACGAGCAGTACTTC
TRBV12-5	TRBJ2-3	-	TRBD1	CASGSGQGKDTQYF	TGTGCTAGTGGTTCGGGACAGGGGAAGGATACGCAGTATTTT
TRBV6-5	TRBJ1-6	once	TRBD1	CASKNTGGGSPLHF	TGTGCCAGCAAAAATACAGGGGGGGGTTCACCCCTCCACTTT
TRBV11-3	TRBJ2-1	once	TRBD2	CASSSLAGELGEQFF	TGTGCCAGCAGCTCGCTAGCGGGGGAGTTAGGGGAGCAGTTCTTC
TRBV14	TRBJ2-7	-	-	CASSQRGISYEQYF	TGTGCCAGCAGCCAACGGGGGATCTCCTACGAGCAGTACTTC
TRBV30	TRBJ1-4	-	-	CAWRRGSTNEKLFF	TGTGCCTGGAGACGCGGGTCAACTAATGAAAAACTGTTTTTT
TRBV25-1	TRBJ1-6	once	-	CASSEMRNSPLHF	TGTGCCAGCAGTGAAATGAGGAATTCACCCCTCCACTTT
TRBV6-5	TRBJ2-7	-	-	CASGRRGEQYF	TGTGCCAGCGGGAGGAGGGGCGAGCAGTACTTC
TRBV30	TRBJ2-7	-	TRBD2	CAWSLGEGNEQYF	TGTGCCTGGAGTTTAGGGGAGGGCAACGAGCAGTACTTC
TRBV25-1	TRBJ2-2	-	TRBD1	CASRPTGTGGIGELFF	TGTGCCAGCAGACCAACCGGGACAGGGGGCATCGGGGAGCTGTTTTTT
TRBV5-4	TRBJ2-7	-	-	CASSHQEGYEQYF	TGTGCCAGCAGCCACCAGGAGGGCTACGAGCAGTACTTC
TRBV7-7	TRBJ1-5	-	-	CASSLGRNQPQHF	TGTGCCAGCAGCTTAGGGCGGAATCAGCCCCAGCATTTT
TRBV12-5	TRBJ2-3	-	TRBD2	CASAIGTTHTDTQYF	TGTGCTAGTGCGATCGGGACTACTCACACAGATACGCAGTATTTT
TRBV10-3	TRBJ1-4	once	-	CAISGTATNEKLFF	TGTGCCATCAGTGGGACAGCAACTAATGAAAAACTGTTTTTT
TRBV9	TRBJ2-1	-	-	CASSGGPGHRYNEQFF	TGTGCCAGCAGCGGGGGGCCGGGACACCGATACAATGAGCAGTTCTTC
TRBV28	TRBJ1-4	-	-	CASSSFRGVGEKLFF	TGTGCCAGCAGTTCTTTCCGGGGGGTAGGTGAAAAACTGTTTTTT
TRBV5-5	TRBJ1-2	-	TRBD1	CASSLSGQGNVGYTF	TGTGCCAGCAGCTTGAGCGGACAGGGAAACGTCGGCTACACCTTC
TRBV6-5	TRBJ2-2	-	TRBD1	CASQGQGVGTGELFF	TGTGCCAGCCAGGGACAGGGGGTGGGCACCGGGGAGCTGTTTTTT